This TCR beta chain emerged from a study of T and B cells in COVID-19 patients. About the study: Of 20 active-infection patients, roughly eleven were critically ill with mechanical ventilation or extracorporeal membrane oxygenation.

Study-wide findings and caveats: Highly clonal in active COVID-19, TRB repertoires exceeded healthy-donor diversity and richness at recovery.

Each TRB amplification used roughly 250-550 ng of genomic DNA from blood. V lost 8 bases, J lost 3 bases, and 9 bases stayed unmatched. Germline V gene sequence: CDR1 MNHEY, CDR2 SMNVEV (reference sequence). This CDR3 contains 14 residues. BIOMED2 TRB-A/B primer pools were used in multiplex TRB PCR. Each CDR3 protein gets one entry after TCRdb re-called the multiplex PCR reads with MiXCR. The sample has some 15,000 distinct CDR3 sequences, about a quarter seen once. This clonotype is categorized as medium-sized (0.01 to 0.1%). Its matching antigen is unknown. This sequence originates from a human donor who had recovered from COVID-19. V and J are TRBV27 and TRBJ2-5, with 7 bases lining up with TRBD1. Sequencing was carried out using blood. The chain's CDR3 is CASRDSVEKETQYF. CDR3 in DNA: TGTGCCAGCCGGGACAGCGTTGAGAAAGAGACCCAGTACTTC.